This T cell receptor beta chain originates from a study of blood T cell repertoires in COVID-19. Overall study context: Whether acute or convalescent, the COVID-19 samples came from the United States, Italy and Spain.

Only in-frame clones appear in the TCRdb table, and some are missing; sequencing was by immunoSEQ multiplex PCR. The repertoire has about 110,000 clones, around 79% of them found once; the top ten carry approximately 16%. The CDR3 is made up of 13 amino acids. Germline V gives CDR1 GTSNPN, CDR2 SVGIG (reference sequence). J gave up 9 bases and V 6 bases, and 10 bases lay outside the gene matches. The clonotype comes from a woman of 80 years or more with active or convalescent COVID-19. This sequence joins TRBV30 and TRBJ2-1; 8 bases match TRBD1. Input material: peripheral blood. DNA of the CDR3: TGTGCCTGCCGACAGGGGCTACCCAGTGAGCAGTTCTTC. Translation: CACRQGLPSEQFF.